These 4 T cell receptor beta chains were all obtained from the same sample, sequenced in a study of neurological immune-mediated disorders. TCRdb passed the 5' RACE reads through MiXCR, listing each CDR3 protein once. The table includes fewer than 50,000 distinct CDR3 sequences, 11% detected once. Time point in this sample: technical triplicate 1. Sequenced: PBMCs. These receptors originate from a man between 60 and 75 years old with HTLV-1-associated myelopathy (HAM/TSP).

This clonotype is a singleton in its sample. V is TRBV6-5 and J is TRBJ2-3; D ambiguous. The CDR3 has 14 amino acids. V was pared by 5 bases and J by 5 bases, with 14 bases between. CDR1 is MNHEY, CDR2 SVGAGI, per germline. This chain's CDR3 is CASSTYISKDTQYF. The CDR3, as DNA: TGTGCCAGCAGTACGTATATCTCCAAAGATACGCAGTATTTT.

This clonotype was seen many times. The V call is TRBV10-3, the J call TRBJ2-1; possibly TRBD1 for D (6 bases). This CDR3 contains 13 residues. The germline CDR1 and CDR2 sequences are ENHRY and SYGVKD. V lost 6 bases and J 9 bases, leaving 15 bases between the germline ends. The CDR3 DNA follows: TGTGCCATCAGCAGAGAGGGGGTTAGTGAGCAGTTCTTC. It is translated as CAISREGVSEQFF.

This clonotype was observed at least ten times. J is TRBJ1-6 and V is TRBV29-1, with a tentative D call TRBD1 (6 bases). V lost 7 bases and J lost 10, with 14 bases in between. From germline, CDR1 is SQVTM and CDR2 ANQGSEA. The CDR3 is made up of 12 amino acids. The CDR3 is CSAMDSGSPLHF. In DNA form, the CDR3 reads TGCAGCGCTATGGACAGTGGCTCACCCCTCCACTTT. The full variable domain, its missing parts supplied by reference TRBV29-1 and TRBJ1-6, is SAVISQKPSRDICQRGTSLTIQCQVDSQVTMMFWYRQQPGQSLTLIATANQGSEATYESGFVIDKFPISRPNLTFSTLTVSNMSPEDSSIYLCSAMDSGSPLHFGNGTRLTVT.

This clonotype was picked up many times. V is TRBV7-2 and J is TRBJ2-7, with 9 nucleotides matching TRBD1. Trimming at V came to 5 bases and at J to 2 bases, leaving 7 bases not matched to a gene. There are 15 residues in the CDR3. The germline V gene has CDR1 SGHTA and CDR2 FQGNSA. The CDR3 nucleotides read TGTGCCAGCAGCGCCCGGGACAGGGATGCCTACGAGCAGTACTTC. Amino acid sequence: CASSARDRDAYEQYF. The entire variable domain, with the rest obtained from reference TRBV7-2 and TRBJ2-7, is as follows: GAGVSQSPSNKVTEKGKDVELRCDPISGHTALYWYRQSLGQGLEFLIYFQGNSAPDKSGLPSDRFSAERTGGSVSTLTIQRTQQEDSAVYLCASSARDRDAYEQYFGPGTRLTVT.